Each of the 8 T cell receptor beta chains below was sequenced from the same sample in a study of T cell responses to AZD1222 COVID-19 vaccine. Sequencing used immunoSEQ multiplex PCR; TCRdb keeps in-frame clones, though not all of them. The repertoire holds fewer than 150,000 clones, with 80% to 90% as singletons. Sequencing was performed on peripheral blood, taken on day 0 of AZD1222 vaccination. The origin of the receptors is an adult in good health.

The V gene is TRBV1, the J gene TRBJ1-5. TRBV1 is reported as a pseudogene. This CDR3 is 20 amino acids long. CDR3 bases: TGCACCAGCAGCCAAGATTATGGGAGGGGGGCTAGGTATCGCAATCAGCCCCAGCATTTT. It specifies CTSSQDYGRGARYRNQPQHF.

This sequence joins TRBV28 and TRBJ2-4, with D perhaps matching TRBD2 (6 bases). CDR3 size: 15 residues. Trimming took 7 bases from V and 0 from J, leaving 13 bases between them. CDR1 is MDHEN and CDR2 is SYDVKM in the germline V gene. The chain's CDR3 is CASTMGGIAKNIQYF. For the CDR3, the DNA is TGTGCCAGCACCATGGGGGGAATAGCCAAAAACATTCAGTACTTC.

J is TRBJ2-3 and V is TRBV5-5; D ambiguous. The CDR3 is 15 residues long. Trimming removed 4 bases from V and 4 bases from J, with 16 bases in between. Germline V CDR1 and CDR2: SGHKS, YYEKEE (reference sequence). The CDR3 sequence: CASSPPGPAADTQYF. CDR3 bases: TGTGCCAGCAGCCCCCCGGGCCCGGCGGCAGATACGCAGTATTTT.

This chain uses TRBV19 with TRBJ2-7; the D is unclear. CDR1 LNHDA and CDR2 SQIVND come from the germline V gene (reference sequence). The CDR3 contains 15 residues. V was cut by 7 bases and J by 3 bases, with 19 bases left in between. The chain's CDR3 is CASTPASSGDYEQYF. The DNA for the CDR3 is TGTGCCAGTACCCCGGCCTCCTCGGGCGACTACGAGCAGTACTTC.

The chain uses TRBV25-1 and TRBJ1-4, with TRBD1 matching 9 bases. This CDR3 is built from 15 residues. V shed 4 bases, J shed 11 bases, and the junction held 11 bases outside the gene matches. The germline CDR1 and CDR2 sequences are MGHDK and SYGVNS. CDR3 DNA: TGTGCCAGCAGTGGGACAGGGGCTGGCATAGTTAAACTGTTTTTT. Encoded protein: CASSGTGAGIVKLFF.

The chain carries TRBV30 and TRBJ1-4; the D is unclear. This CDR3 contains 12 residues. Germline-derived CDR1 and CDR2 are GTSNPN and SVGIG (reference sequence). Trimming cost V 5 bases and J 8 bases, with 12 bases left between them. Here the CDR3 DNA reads TGTGCCTGGGCCTTATCGGAGGAAAAACTGTTTTTT. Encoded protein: CAWALSEEKLFF.

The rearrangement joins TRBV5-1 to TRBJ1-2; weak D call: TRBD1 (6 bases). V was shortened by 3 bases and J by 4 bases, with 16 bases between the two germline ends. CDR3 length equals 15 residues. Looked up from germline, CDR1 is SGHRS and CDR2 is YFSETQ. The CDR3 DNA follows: TGCGCCAGCAGCTCAGCCCCACAGGACAGCTATGGCTACACCTTC. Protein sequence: CASSSAPQDSYGYTF.

In nucleotides, the CDR3 is TGTGCCAGCAGTGAAGAGGGGCAGGGGGTTGGTGGCTACACCTTC. Protein sequence: CASSEEGQGVGGYTF. The V call is TRBV6-1, the J call TRBJ1-2, with TRBD1 identical over 7 bases. Trimming took 1 base from V and 7 from J; bases not matched to a gene: 9. CDR1 and CDR2 from the germline V gene are MNHNS and SASEGT. This CDR3 comprises 15 residues.